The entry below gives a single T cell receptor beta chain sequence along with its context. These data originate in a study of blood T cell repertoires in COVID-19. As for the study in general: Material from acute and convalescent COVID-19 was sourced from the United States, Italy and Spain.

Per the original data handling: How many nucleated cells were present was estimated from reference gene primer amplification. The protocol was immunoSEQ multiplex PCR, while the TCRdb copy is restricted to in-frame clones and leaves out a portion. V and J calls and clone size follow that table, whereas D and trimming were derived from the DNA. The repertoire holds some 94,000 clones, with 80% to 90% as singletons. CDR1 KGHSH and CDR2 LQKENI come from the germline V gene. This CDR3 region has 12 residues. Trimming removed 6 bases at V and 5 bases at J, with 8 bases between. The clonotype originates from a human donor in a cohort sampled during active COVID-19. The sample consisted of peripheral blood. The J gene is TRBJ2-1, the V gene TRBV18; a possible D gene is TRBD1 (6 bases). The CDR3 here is CASSGADNEQFF. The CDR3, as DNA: TGTGCCAGCTCGGGGGCGGACAATGAGCAGTTCTTC. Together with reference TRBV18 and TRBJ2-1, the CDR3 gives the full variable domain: NAGVMQNPRHLVRRRGQEARLRCSPMKGHSHVYWYRQLPEEGLKFMVYLQKENIIDESGMPKERFSAEFPKEGPSILRIQQVVRGDSAAYFCASSGADNEQFFGPGTRLTVL.